This T cell receptor beta chain is from a study of post-analysis software for immune sequencing data. A note on this clonotype: Its antigen is as yet unknown.

Built from TCR beta cDNA, the libraries had unique molecular identifiers in them. T cells numbering about 0.9 to 10 million yielded cDNA molecules that totaled approximately 500,000. From the PCR reads, TCRdb called clonotypes with MiXCR, one entry per CDR3 protein. The sample contains some 450,000 distinct CDR3 sequences, approximately 46% of which appear only once. Study-wide points: A significant reduction in normalized Chao1 diversity was observed in multiple sclerosis patients versus controls. By F measure, samples from a shared preparation batch strongly co-clustered.

The TCR was taken from a girl aged 5-17 years with multiple sclerosis. Source material: blood.

The DNA of the CDR3 is TGTGCCAGCAGATCGACAGGGGGAGGAGGGTGCGCTGGCTACACCTTC. Translation: CASRSTGGGGCAGYTF. This rearrangement joins TRBV6-5 to TRBJ1-2, with 9 positions matching TRBD1. Germline V gives CDR1 MNHEY, CDR2 SVGAGI. The V segment lost 6 bases and the J segment 7 bases; nucleotides outside the gene matches: 15. The CDR3 loop spans 16 amino acids.